Below, 9 T cell receptor beta chains from the same sample are listed, as sequenced in a study of T cells in Graves' hyperthyroidism and ophthalmopathy. TCR beta CDR3 sequences were amplified from RNA transcripts. HTBI primers were used for first-round RT-PCR of the TCR CDR3. TCRdb reanalysed the multiplex PCR reads using MiXCR and keeps one entry per CDR3 protein. Found here are some 600,000 distinct CDR3 sequences, roughly 14% of them singletons; the top ten hold more than 4.5%. Sequencing was done on a sample of blood. The origin of the receptors is a woman under 40 with Graves' hyperthyroidism that later progressed to Graves' ophthalmopathy.

This clonotype has a count of ten or more. The CDR3 coding sequence is TGTGCCAGCAGACCACAAAGAGGGGCCGGATCCTCCTCCCATGGCTACACCTTC. This gives the protein CASRPQRGAGSSSHGYTF. This chain connects TRBV28 to TRBJ1-2; D is perhaps TRBD1 (5 bases). V lost 6 bases and J 6 bases, leaving 29 bases between the germline ends. CDR1 and CDR2 (germline): MDHEN, SYDVKM. The CDR3 has 18 amino acids.

This clonotype showed up many times. J is TRBJ2-1 and V is TRBV7-9; 10 positions match TRBD1. This CDR3 comprises 17 residues. Germline values: CDR1 SEHNR, CDR2 FQNEAQ (reference sequence). Trimming at V came to 2 bases and at J to 3 bases, leaving 7 bases not matched to a gene. CDR3 protein: CASSLSPGTGDYNEQFF. The CDR3 nucleotides are TGTGCCAGCAGCTTAAGCCCCGGGACAGGGGACTACAATGAGCAGTTCTTC.

There are many counts of this clonotype. V usage is TRBV20-1 and J usage is TRBJ2-7; 10 nucleotides agree with TRBD2. This CDR3 has 17 residues. Germline values: CDR1 DFQATT, CDR2 SNEGSKA (reference sequence). V trimming: 3 bases; J trimming: 1 base; junction bases outside the gene matches: 12. This CDR3 reads CSARPNLAGAFSYEQYF. For the CDR3, the DNA is TGCAGTGCTAGGCCCAATCTAGCGGGGGCCTTTTCCTACGAGCAGTACTTC.

This clonotype was counted ten times or more. This rearrangement joins TRBV7-9 to TRBJ1-2; perhaps TRBD1 as D (6 bases). The V end was cut by 5 bases, the J end by 4 bases, with 14 bases between. The CDR3 has 14 residues. In germline, CDR1 is SEHNR, CDR2 FQNEAQ (reference sequence). As DNA, the CDR3 is TGTGCCAGCAGCACACAGGGTGATGGCTATGGCTACACCTTC. It is translated as CASSTQGDGYGYTF.

This clonotype was detected ten times or more. This chain links TRBV11-1 with TRBJ1-4; no definite D call. The CDR3 is 14 residues long. Germline V gives CDR1 SGHAT, CDR2 FQDESV (reference sequence). The V end was cut by 1 base, the J end by 11 bases, with 14 bases between. The CDR3 bases are TGTGCCAGCAGCTTAGTGAGTGGCTTTTGGAAACTGTTTTTT. Its translation is CASSLVSGFWKLFF.

This clonotype has at least ten counts. The chain has TRBV28 and TRBJ1-1; D is uncertain. The CDR3 is made up of 11 amino acids. Germline CDR1 and CDR2: MDHEN and SYDVKM. V lost 5 bases and J lost 7, with 8 bases in between. The DNA of the CDR3 is TGTGCCAGCAGTCACATTCTTGAAGCTTTCTTT. Encoded protein: CASSHILEAFF.

This clonotype was picked up a small number of times. The chain has TRBV9 and TRBJ2-7, with D possibly TRBD1 on 6 matching bases. CDR1 is SGDLS and CDR2 is YYNGEE in the germline V gene. The V end was cut by 2 bases, the J end by 3 bases, with 12 bases between. The CDR3 length is 14 residues. CDR3 protein: CASSVQGSLYEQYF. CDR3 nucleotide sequence: TGTGCCAGCAGCGTTCAGGGGTCCCTCTACGAGCAGTACTTC.

This clonotype was counted a few times. CDR3 nucleotides: TGTGCCAGCAGCCTGGCAGACCCCGCAACTAATGAAAAACTGTTTTTT. Protein sequence: CASSLADPATNEKLFF. The chain has TRBV4-2 and TRBJ1-4, with unresolved D. The ends were cut back, 4 bases at V and 0 bases at J, with 12 bases in the middle. The germline CDR1 and CDR2 sequences are LGHNA and YNFKEQ. This CDR3 has 16 amino acids.

On this clonotype: Sequence at one end of the junction differs from germline and may be a read error. This chain uses TRBV19 with TRBJ2-7; 7 nucleotides align to TRBD1. The CDR3 has 16 residues. The germline CDR1 and CDR2 sequences are LNHDA and SQIVND (reference sequence). This chain's CDR3 is CASSPRQGMVTYQQYF. CDR3 in DNA: TGTGCCAGTAGTCCACGACAGGGTATGGTCACCTACCAGCAGTACTTC.